Reported below is one TCR beta chain. Its antigen is unidentified. The CDR3 totals 17 residues. V gave up 2 bases and J gave up 3 bases, with 23 bases separating them. Germline CDR1 is DFQATT and CDR2 is SNEGSKA (reference sequence). This record belongs to a study of blood T cells in healthy people across ages. Study background: Capture by template switching was about one barcoded beta molecule per two T cells.

Points from the study as a whole: Investigators treated diversity estimates from one million T cells as underestimates.

The authors isolated at least 6 million PBMCs per sample. Together with a sample-barcoded 5' primer, a J-beta primer mix was included in a second PCR lasting about 6 to 11 cycles. The template-switch adaptor, which had 12 random nucleotides, put a tag on each cDNA molecule. TCRdb reprocessed the 5' RACE reads via MiXCR and lists one record per CDR3 protein. Here the sample spans more than 1 million distinct CDR3 sequences, 40% to 45% being singletons. The chain combines TRBV20-1 with TRBJ2-7; no clear D. The sequence was collected from a woman in her sixties or seventies in good health. The sequencing sample was made of blood. CDR3 DNA: TGCAGTGCTAGACCCCTCGAAACTCGACGTGTATACTACGAGCAGTACTTC. It specifies CSARPLETRRVYYEQYF.